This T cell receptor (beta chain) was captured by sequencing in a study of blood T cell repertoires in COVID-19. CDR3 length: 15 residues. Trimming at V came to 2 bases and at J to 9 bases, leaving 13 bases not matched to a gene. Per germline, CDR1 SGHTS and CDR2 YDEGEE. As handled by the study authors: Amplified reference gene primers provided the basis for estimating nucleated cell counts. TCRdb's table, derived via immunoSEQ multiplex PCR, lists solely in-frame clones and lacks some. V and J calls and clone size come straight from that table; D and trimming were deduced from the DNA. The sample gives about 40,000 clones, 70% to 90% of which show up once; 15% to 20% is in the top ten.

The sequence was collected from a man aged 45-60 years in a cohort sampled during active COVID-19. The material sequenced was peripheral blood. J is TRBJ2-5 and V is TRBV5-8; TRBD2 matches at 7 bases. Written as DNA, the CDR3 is TGTGCCAGCAGCTTACAGCGGGGTATCGGTGGGTCCCAGTACTTC. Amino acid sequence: CASSLQRGIGGSQYF.